This T cell receptor beta chain was captured by sequencing in a study of T cell responses to AZD1222 COVID-19 vaccine. Study conclusions and caveats: Females outnumbered males among donors, who were mostly white British; clonal diversity was possibly underestimated. CD4 TCRs covered the whole spike, strongest at regions 160-218 and 743-854.

Germline V CDR1 and CDR2: LGHDT, YNNKEL (reference sequence). Trimming left V 0 bases short and J 6 bases short, with 11 bases between. The CDR3 runs to 14 residues. Notes on this clone: The antigen is undetermined.

Libraries were prepared by immunoSEQ multiplex PCR; TCRdb keeps only in-frame clonotypes and omits some of them. The profile shows fewer than 200,000 clones, 85% to 90% of them singletons. Combined were second doses at about 4 or about 12 weeks. The TCR was taken from an adult who received the AZD1222 COVID-19 vaccine. Sequenced here: peripheral blood, sampled 28 days after the second AZD1222 dose. The chain carries TRBV3-1 (or the pseudogene TRBV3-2) and TRBJ1-2; possible D gene TRBD1, 5 bases. In DNA form, the CDR3 reads TGTGCCAGCAGCCAAGACCCAGGGCGTAATGGCTACACCTTC. It specifies CASSQDPGRNGYTF.